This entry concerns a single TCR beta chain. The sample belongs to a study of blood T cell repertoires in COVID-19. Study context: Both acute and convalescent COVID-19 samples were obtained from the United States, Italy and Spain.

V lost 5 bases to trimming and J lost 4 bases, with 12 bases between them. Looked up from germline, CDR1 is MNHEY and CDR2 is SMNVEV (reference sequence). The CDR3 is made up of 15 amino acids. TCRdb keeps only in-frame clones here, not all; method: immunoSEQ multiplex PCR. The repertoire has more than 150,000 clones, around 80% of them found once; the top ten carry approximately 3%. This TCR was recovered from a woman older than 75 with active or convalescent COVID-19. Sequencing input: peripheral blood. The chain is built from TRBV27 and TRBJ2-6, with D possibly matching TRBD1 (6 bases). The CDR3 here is CASSPRGSGANVLTF. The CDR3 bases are TGTGCCAGCAGTCCCAGGGGCAGCGGGGCCAACGTCCTGACTTTC.